This T cell receptor beta chain was retrieved from a study of regulatory T cells in long-lasting Graves disease. iRepertoire HTBI primers and Arm-PCR of CDR3 regions built TCR beta libraries. TCRdb processed the multiplex PCR reads anew with MiXCR; each CDR3 protein has one entry. This repertoire shows about 430,000 distinct CDR3 sequences, around 16% found once; its top ten account for approximately 7.8%. The time point was: newly diagnosed GD, antithyroid drugs for less than 3 months. The TCR library was made from RNA that had been extracted from PBMCs in TRIzol. This clonotype has a count of ten or more. Its specificity is not known. V was pared by 6 bases and J by 12 bases, with 12 bases of the junction left unmatched. The CDR3 contains 14 residues. Germline CDR1 is MDHEN and CDR2 is SYDVKM. Study observations and caveats: The TCR repertoire of persistent Graves' patients was less diverse than that of newly diagnosed ones. New patients shared fewer public clonotypes (around 970) than persistent patients did (2,741).

These same data were also listed under a study on T cells in Graves' hyperthyroidism and ophthalmopathy. Per that study: Disease duration under 2 months; hyperthyroidism patients were aged 18 to 65. Blood also showed most of the thyroid clonotypes that were expanded above 0.001.

The receptor comes from a woman between 40 and 55 years old with Graves disease. The sample in question was peripheral blood mononuclear cells (PBMCs), obtained at new diagnosis, from a patient treated with antithyroid drugs. The rearrangement joins TRBV28 to TRBJ1-2; 11 positions match TRBD1. In nucleotides, the CDR3 is TGTGCCAGCAGCTCTCTCGGACAGGGGGCCGTCCACACCTTC. Translating gives CASSSLGQGAVHTF.